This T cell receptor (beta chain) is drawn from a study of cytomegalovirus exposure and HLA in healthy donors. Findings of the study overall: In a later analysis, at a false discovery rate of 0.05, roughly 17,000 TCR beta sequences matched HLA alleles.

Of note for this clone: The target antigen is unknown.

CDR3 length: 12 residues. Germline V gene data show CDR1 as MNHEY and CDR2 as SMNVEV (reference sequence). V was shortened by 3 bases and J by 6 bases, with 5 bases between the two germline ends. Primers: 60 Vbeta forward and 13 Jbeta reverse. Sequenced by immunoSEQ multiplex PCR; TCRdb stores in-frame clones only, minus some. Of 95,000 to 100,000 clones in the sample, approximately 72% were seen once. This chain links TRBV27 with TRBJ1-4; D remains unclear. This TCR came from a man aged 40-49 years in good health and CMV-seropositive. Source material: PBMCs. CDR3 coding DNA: TGTGCCAGCAGTTTTCGGGATGAAAAACTGTTTTTT. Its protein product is CASSFRDEKLFF.